This passage covers 21 T cell receptor beta chains from one sample sequenced in a study of T cells after yellow fever vaccination (dated by TCRdb to the late 2010s). The library was prepared using 5' RACE. TCRdb lists the instrument as Illumina HiSeq 2500. The public reads were reanalyzed by TCRdb: fastp trimming at Q25, MiXCR alignment, in-frame beta chains only. All rows with the same CDR3 protein become a single entry with the most common DNA and genes. The sample yields roughly 300,000 distinct CDR3 sequences; about 6.6% were counted once. Together, the top ten hold roughly a sixth of the sample. Read against the paper, the sample's treatment or condition label means: live attenuated yellow fever vaccine strain. The material sequenced was PBMCs, taken about 41 days after the first yellow fever vaccination. Receptor source: a man aged 18 to 29 who received the YFV17D yellow fever vaccine.

Only a few counts were recorded for this clonotype. The CDR3 nucleotides are TGTGCCACCAGCAGAGCTCGGGACAGCTCCTACGAGCAGTACTTC. It encodes CATSRARDSSYEQYF. The rearrangement links TRBV15 to TRBJ2-7; TRBD1 agrees at 7 bases. Trimming cost V 1 base and J 0 bases; bases outside gene matches: 3. Germline V gene sequence: CDR1 LNHNV, CDR2 YYDKDF (reference sequence). The CDR3 is 15 residues long.

This clonotype was found a few times. The gene calls are TRBV4-3 and TRBJ2-7; 7 nucleotides align to TRBD1. The germline V gene encodes CDR1 LGHNA and CDR2 YSLEER. This CDR3 spans 15 amino acids. The ends lost 1 base at V and 3 bases at J; junction bases unmatched: 6. The CDR3 bases are TGCGCCAGCAGCCAAGCCCAGGGGGACGGCTACGAGCAGTACTTC. Amino acids: CASSQAQGDGYEQYF.

This clonotype came up a few times. The chain uses TRBV5-6 and TRBJ2-1; D remains unclear. CDR1 and CDR2 from the germline V gene are SGHDT and YYEEEE. This CDR3 is built from 12 residues. V lost 3 bases and J 9 bases, leaving 10 bases between the germline ends. CDR3 sequence: CASSYVHSEQFF. Here the CDR3 DNA reads TGTGCCAGCAGCTACGTACACAGTGAGCAGTTCTTC.

The table lists this clonotype with many counts. This chain connects TRBV4-2 to TRBJ2-3; D not resolved. V was clipped by 3 bases and J by 2 bases, with 6 bases between them. CDR1 is LGHNA and CDR2 is YNFKEQ in the germline V gene. This CDR3 contains 13 residues. The CDR3 is CASSHNPTDTQYF. As DNA, the CDR3 is TGTGCCAGCAGCCACAACCCCACAGATACGCAGTATTTT.

This clonotype has more than one count but fewer than ten. V is TRBV23-1 and J is TRBJ1-5, with D maybe TRBD1 (6 bases). TRBV23-1 carries the ORF label, with uncertain function. Trimming removed 0 bases from V and 2 bases from J, with 17 bases in between. This CDR3 spans 18 amino acids. The CDR3 protein is CASSQSSRGRLCNQPQHF. The CDR3 DNA reads TGCGCCAGCAGTCAATCGTCGCGGGGGCGCTTATGCAATCAGCCCCAGCATTTT.

This clonotype was counted only a few times. The rearrangement uses TRBV5-1 and TRBJ2-3, with D perhaps matching TRBD1 (6 bases). The V gene lost 4 bases and the J gene lost 5 bases, with 14 bases spanning the gap. CDR1 and CDR2 from the germline V gene are SGHRS and YFSETQ. The CDR3 is 14 amino acids. The CDR3 protein is CASSHGQPIDTQYF. The CDR3 coding sequence is TGCGCCAGCAGCCACGGACAGCCGATAGATACGCAGTATTTT.

This clonotype came up a few times. V and J are TRBV4-1 and TRBJ1-5, with D unclear. CDR3 size: 15 residues. The germline gives CDR1 MGHRA, CDR2 YSYEKL. V was cut by 2 bases and J by 2 bases, with 10 bases left in between. CDR3 amino acids: CASSQRELGNQPQHF. In DNA, the CDR3 is TGCGCCAGCAGCCAAAGGGAGTTGGGCAATCAGCCCCAGCATTTT.

V and J are TRBV5-5 and TRBJ1-1; D unresolved. CDR3 length equals 14 residues. With 2 bases removed from V and 6 bases from J, the gap between germline ends came to 14 bases. Germline V gene sequence: CDR1 SGHKS, CDR2 YYEKEE (reference sequence). CDR3 residues: CASSFRSASPEAFF. The CDR3, as DNA: TGTGCCAGCAGCTTCAGGTCCGCTTCTCCTGAAGCTTTCTTT.

This clonotype was counted a few times. CDR3 protein: CASSWSGGASSYNEQFF. The DNA for the CDR3 is TGTGCCAGCAGTTGGAGCGGGGGGGCGAGCTCCTACAATGAGCAGTTCTTC. V gene TRBV12-3 or TRBV12-4 combines with J gene TRBJ2-1, with 10 nucleotides matching TRBD2. The ends lost 4 bases at V and 0 bases at J; junction bases unmatched: 6. CDR3 length: 17 residues.

The V gene is TRBV7-2, the J gene TRBJ2-4; D is unresolved. V dropped 5 bases and J dropped 5 bases, with 16 bases sitting between them. The germline CDR1 and CDR2 sequences are SGHTA and FQGNSA. This CDR3 is built from 15 residues. CDR3 sequence: CASSASPAGQNIQYF. The DNA for the CDR3 is TGTGCCAGCAGCGCCTCGCCGGCCGGACAAAACATTCAGTACTTC.

This clonotype showed up many times. The chain combines TRBV27 with TRBJ2-5, with D possibly matching TRBD1 (6 bases). Trimming shortened V by 5 bases and J by 8 bases, and 15 bases separated the two germline ends. Germline loops: CDR1 MNHEY, CDR2 SMNVEV (reference sequence). The CDR3 loop spans 13 amino acids. The CDR3 loop reads CASSLGPGETQYF. CDR3 nucleotides: TGTGCCAGCAGTCTAGGGCCAGGGGAAACCCAGTACTTC.

The rearrangement uses TRBV18 and TRBJ1-2; no clear D. CDR3 size: 18 residues. Germline V lookup: CDR1 KGHSH, CDR2 LQKENI. Between the trimmed V and J ends, which lost 6 bases and 2 bases, there was a span of 25 bases. CDR3 bases: TGTGCCAGCTCCCCCTCGGAAGGGAGTCTGTTTGGGAACTATGGCTACACCTTC. Its translation: CASSPSEGSLFGNYGYTF.

V is TRBV7-9 and J is TRBJ1-5, with 10 nucleotides matching TRBD1. Germline CDR1 and CDR2: SEHNR and FQNEAQ (reference sequence). V shed 0 bases and J 4 bases; nucleotides not matched to a gene: 3. The CDR3 is made up of 16 amino acids. CDR3 sequence reads: CASSLAGTGANQPQHF. The DNA for the CDR3 is TGTGCCAGCAGCTTAGCTGGGACAGGGGCGAATCAGCCCCAGCATTTT.

The rearrangement links TRBV10-3 to TRBJ2-2, with 7 bases identical to TRBD1. The CDR3 runs 16 residues. Germline assignment: CDR1 ENHRY and CDR2 SYGVKD. V shed 6 bases and J 2 bases; nucleotides not matched to a gene: 9. Written as DNA, the CDR3 is TGTGCCATCAGCCTGGACAGGACCCAAAACACCGGGGAGCTGTTTTTT. Protein: CAISLDRTQNTGELFF.

This clonotype was recorded a few times. The gene calls are TRBV7-2 and TRBJ2-1; TRBD2 aligns across 7 bases. Germline V gene lookup returns CDR1 SGHTA and CDR2 FQGNSA. The CDR3 consists of 15 residues. Germline trimming cut 1 base from V and 5 bases from J; bases unmatched to any gene: 5. The DNA of the CDR3 is TGTGCCAGCAGCTTAGTACGGGGGGTTCACAATGAGCAGTTCTTC. As protein: CASSLVRGVHNEQFF. Together with reference TRBV7-2 and TRBJ2-1, the CDR3 gives the full variable domain: GAGVSQSPSNKVTEKGKDVELRCDPISGHTALYWYRQSLGQGLEFLIYFQGNSAPDKSGLPSDRFSAERTGGSVSTLTIQRTQQEDSAVYLCASSLVRGVHNEQFFGPGTRLTVL.

This clonotype was recorded a few times. The CDR3 here is CASSLGQTYNEQFF. CDR3 in DNA: TGCGCCAGCAGCTTAGGGCAGACTTACAATGAGCAGTTCTTC. The chain joins TRBV5-1 to TRBJ2-1; no firm D call. In germline, CDR1 is SGHRS, CDR2 YFSETQ. Deletions cut 2 bases from V and 4 bases from J, with 10 bases between. This CDR3 spans 14 amino acids.

Only a few counts were recorded for this clonotype. The chain couples TRBV4-1 to TRBJ2-5; D is undetermined. Germline CDR1 is MGHRA and CDR2 is YSYEKL. V was shortened by 3 bases and J by 5 bases, with 19 bases between the two germline ends. CDR3 length equals 16 residues. CDR3: CASSQFPRAQRETQYF. CDR3 nucleotide sequence: TGCGCCAGCAGCCAGTTTCCCCGGGCGCAACGCGAGACCCAGTACTTC.

This clonotype was seen a handful of times. The CDR3 bases are TGCGCCAGCAGCTTCATTGCAGGGGCTAACTATGGCTACACCTTC. It translates to CASSFIAGANYGYTF. The rearrangement links TRBV5-1 to TRBJ1-2; D possibly corresponds to TRBD1 (6 bases). V was shortened by 2 bases and J by 0 bases, with 11 bases between the two germline ends. The CDR3 sequence is 15 residues long. CDR1 SGHRS and CDR2 YFSETQ come from the germline V gene.

In this sample, this clonotype turned up many times. CDR3 amino acids: CASSYSRAGETQYF. CDR3 sequence (DNA): TGTGCCAGCAGTTACTCAAGGGCAGGGGAGACCCAGTACTTC. The genes are TRBV6-5 and TRBJ2-5, with D maybe TRBD1 (5 bases). V lost 0 bases and J lost 5, with 10 bases in between. Germline lookup yields CDR1 MNHEY and CDR2 SVGAGI. The CDR3 runs 14 residues.

This clonotype has a handful of counts. The rearrangement links TRBV20-1 to TRBJ1-3, with a tentative D call TRBD1 (5 bases). Germline-derived CDR1 and CDR2 are DFQATT and SNEGSKA (reference sequence). Trimming stripped 3 bases from V and 2 bases from J, with 8 bases between. CDR3 length equals 13 residues. As DNA, the CDR3 is TGCAGTGCTAGTCGGGGGGCTGGAAACACCATATATTTT. This codes for CSASRGAGNTIYF.

This clonotype was counted only a few times. The chain joins TRBV18 to TRBJ1-2; D not resolved. V lost 1 base and J lost 2, with 11 bases in between. The CDR3 is 15 residues long. Germline V gene lookup returns CDR1 KGHSH and CDR2 LQKENI. DNA for the CDR3: TGTGCCAGCTCACCACAAAGGTCCCCCAACTATGGCTACACCTTC. This sequence encodes CASSPQRSPNYGYTF.